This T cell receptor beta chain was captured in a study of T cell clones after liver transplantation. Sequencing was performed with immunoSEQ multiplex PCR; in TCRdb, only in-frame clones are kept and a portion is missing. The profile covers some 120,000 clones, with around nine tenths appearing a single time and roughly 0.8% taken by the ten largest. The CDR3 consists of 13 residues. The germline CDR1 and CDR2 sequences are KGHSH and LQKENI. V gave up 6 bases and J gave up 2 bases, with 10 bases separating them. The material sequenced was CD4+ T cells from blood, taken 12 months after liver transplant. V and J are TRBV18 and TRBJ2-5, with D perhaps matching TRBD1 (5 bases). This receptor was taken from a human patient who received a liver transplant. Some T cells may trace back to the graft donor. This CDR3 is CASSVREQETQYF. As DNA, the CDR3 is TGTGCCAGCTCGGTCAGGGAACAAGAGACCCAGTACTTC.